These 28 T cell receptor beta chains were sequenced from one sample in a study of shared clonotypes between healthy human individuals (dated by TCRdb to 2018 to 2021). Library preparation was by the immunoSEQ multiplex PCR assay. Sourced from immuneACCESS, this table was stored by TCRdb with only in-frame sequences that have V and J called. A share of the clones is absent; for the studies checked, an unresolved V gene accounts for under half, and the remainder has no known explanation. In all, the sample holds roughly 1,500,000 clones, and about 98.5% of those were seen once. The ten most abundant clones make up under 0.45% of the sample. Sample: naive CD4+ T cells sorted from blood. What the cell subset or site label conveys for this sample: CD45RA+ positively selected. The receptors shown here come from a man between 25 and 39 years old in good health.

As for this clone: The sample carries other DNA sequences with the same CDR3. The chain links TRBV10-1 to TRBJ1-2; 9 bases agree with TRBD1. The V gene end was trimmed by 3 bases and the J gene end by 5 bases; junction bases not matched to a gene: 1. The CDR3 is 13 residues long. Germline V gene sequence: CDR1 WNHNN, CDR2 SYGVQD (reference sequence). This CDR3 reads CASSEGQGYGYTF. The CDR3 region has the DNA TGCGCCAGCAGTGAAGGACAGGGGTATGGCTACACCTTC.

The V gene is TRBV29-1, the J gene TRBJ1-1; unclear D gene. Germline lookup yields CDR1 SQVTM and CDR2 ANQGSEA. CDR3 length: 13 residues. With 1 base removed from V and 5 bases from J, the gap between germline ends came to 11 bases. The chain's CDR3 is CSVEGQLITEAFF. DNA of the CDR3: TGCAGCGTTGAAGGACAATTGATAACTGAAGCTTTCTTT.

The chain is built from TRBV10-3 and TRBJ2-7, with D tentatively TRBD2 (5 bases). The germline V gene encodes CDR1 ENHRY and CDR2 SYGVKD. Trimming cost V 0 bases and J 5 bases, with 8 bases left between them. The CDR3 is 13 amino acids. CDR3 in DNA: TGTGCCATCAGTGAGTCGAGGCGGGACGAGCAGTACTTC. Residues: CAISESRRDEQYF.

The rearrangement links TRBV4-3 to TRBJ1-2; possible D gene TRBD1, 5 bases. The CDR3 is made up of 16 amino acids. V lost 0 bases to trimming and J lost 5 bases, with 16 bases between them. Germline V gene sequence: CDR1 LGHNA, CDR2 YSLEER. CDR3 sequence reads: CASSQDLVRDLYGYTF. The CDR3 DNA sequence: TGCGCCAGCAGCCAAGATCTTGTCAGGGACCTTTATGGCTACACCTTC.

The CDR3 sequence: CASSATGKGKAFF. Written as DNA, the CDR3 is TGCGCCAGCAGTGCTACAGGGAAGGGTAAAGCTTTCTTT. This chain joins TRBV10-2 and TRBJ1-1, with D possibly TRBD1 on 6 matching bases. Germline values: CDR1 WSHSY, CDR2 SAAADI. This CDR3 comprises 13 residues. V was clipped by 4 bases and J by 9 bases, with 15 bases between them.

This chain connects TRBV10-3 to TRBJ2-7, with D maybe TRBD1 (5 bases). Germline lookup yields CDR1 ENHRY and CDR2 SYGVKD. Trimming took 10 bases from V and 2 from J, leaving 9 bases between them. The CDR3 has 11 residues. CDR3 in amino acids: CATKGTYEQYF. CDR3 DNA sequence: TGTGCCACAAAGGGGACCTACGAGCAGTACTTC.

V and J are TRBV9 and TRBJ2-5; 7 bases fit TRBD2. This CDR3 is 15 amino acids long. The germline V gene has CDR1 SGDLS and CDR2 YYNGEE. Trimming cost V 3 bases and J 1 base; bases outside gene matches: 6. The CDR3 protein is CASSGGTTVQETQYF. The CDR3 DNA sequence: TGTGCCAGCAGCGGGGGGACTACCGTCCAAGAGACCCAGTACTTC.

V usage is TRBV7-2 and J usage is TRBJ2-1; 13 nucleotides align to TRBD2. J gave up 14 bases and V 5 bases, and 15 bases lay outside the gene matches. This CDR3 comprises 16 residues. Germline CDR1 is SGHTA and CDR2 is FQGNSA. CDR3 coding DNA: TGTGCCAGCAGCACCCGCGGACTAGCGGGAGAGGGACGTAAGTTCTTC. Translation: CASSTRGLAGEGRKFF.

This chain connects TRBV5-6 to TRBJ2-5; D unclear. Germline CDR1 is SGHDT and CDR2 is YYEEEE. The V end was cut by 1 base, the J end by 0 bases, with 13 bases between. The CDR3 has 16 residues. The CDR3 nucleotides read TGTGCCAGCAGCTTGTTGCTGGTGTATAACCAAGAGACCCAGTACTTC. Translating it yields CASSLLLVYNQETQYF.

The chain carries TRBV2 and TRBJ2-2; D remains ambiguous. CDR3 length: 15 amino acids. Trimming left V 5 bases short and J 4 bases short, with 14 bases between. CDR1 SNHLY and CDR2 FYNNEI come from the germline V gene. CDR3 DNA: TGTGCCAGCAGTAACGGACGGAAAGGCACCGGGGAGCTGTTTTTT. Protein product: CASSNGRKGTGELFF. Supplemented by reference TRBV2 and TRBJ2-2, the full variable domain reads EPEVTQTPSHQVTQMGQEVILRCVPISNHLYFYWYRQILGQKVEFLVSFYNNEISEKSEIFDDQFSVERPDGSNFTLKIRSTKLEDSAMYFCASSNGRKGTGELFFGEGSRLTVL.

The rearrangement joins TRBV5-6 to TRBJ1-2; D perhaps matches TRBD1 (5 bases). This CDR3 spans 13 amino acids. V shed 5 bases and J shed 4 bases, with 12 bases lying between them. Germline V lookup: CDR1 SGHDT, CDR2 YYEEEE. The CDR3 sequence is CASSSGGGYGYTF. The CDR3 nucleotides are TGTGCCAGCAGTTCCGGGGGTGGCTATGGCTACACCTTC.

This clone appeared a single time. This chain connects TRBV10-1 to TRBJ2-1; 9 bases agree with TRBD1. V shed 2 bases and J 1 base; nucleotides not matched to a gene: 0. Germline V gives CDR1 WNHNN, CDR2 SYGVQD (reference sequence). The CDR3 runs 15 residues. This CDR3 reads CASSEGTGSYNEQFF. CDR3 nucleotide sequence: TGCGCCAGCAGTGAGGGGACAGGGTCCTACAATGAGCAGTTCTTC.

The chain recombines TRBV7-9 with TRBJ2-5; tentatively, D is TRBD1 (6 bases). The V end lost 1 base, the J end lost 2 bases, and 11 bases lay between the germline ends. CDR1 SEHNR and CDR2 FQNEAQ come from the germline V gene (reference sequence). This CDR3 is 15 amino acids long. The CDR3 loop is CASSLETGSQETQYF. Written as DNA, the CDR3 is TGTGCCAGCAGCTTAGAGACAGGCTCACAAGAGACCCAGTACTTC.

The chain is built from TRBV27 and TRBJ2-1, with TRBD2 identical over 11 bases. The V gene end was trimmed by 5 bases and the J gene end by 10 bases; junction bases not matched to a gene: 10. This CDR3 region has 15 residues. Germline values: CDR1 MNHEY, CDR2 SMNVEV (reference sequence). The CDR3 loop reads CASSPRLAGSGEQFF. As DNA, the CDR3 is TGTGCCAGCAGTCCTAGACTAGCGGGGAGCGGAGAGCAGTTCTTC.

The CDR3 bases are TGTGCCATCAGTGAAAAGCGAACCTACGAGCAGTACTTC. This translates into CAISEKRTYEQYF. The chain links TRBV10-3 to TRBJ2-7; D is unresolved. The CDR3 is 13 residues long. V was clipped by 3 bases and J by 2 bases, with 8 bases between them. Looked up from germline, CDR1 is ENHRY and CDR2 is SYGVKD.

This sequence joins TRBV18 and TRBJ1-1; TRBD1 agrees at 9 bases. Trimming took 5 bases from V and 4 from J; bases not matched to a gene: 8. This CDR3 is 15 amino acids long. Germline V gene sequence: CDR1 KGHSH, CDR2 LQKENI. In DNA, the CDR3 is TGTGCCAGCTCAGCTACCGGGACAGGGATCACTGAAGCTTTCTTT. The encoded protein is CASSATGTGITEAFF.

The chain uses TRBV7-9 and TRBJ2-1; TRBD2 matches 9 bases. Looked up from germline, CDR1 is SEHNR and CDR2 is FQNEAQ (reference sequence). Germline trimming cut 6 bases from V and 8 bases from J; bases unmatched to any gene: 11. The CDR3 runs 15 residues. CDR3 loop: CASSTIAGVRHEQFF. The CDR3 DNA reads TGTGCCAGCAGTACTATAGCGGGAGTTCGCCATGAGCAGTTCTTC.

The CDR3 reads CASSQLPSGDEQFF. The CDR3, as DNA: TGTGCCAGCAGCCAACTACCCTCTGGTGATGAGCAGTTCTTC. This chain links TRBV11-3 with TRBJ2-1, with D uncertain. The CDR3 runs 14 residues. V lost 5 bases and J lost 8, with 16 bases in between. From germline, CDR1 is SGHNT and CDR2 YENEEA.

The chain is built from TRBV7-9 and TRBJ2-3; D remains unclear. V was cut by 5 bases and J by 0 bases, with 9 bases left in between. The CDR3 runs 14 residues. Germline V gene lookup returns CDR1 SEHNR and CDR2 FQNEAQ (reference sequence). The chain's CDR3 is CASSNDVSTDTQYF. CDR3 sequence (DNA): TGTGCCAGCAGCAACGACGTCAGCACAGATACGCAGTATTTT.

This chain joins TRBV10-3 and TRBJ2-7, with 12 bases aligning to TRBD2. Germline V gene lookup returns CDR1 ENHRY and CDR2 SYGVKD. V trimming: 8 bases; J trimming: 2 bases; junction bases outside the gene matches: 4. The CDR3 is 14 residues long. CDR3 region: CAIGRTSGTYEQYF. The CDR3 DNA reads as TGTGCCATCGGTCGGACTAGCGGGACCTACGAGCAGTACTTC.

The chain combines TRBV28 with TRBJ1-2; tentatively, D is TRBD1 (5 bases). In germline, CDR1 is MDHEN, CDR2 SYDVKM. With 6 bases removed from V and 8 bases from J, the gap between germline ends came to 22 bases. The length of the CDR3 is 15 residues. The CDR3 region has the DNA TGTGCCAGCAGGAATACGGGGCCCGGGCTTTGGGGCTACACCTTC. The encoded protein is CASRNTGPGLWGYTF.

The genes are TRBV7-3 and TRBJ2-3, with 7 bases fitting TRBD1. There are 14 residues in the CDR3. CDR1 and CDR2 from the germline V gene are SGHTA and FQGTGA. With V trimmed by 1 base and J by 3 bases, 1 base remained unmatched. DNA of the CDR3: TGTGCCAGCAGCTTAAGACAGGGTACAGATACGCAGTATTTT. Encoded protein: CASSLRQGTDTQYF.

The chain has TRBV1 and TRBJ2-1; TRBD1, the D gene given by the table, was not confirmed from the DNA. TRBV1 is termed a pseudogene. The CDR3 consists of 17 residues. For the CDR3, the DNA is TGCACCAGCAGCCATTTCATTGGACAGGCCAACTACAATGAGCAGTTCTTC. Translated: CTSSHFIGQANYNEQFF.

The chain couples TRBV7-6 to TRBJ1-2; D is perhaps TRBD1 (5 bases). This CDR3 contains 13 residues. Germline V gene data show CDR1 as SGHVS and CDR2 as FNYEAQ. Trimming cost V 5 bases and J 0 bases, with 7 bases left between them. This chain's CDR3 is CASSATANYGYTF. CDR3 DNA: TGTGCCAGCAGCGCGACAGCTAACTATGGCTACACCTTC.

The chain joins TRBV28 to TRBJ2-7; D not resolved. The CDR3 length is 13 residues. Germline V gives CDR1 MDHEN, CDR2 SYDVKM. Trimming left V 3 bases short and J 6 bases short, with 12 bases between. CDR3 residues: CASSFFLGGEQYF. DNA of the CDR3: TGTGCCAGCAGTTTTTTTCTTGGCGGCGAGCAGTACTTC.

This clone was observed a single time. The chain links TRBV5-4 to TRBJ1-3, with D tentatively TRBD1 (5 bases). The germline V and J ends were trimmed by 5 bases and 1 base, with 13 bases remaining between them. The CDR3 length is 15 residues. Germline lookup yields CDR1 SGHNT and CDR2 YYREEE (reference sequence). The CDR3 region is CASSRDQSSGNTIYF. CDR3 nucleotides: TGTGCCAGCAGTCGGGACCAGAGTTCTGGAAACACCATATATTTT. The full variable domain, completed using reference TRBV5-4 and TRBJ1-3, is ETGVTQSPTHLIKTRGQQVTLRCSSQSGHNTVSWYQQALGQGPQFIFQYYREEENGRGNFPPRFSGLQFPNYSSELNVNALELDDSALYLCASSRDQSSGNTIYFGEGSWLTVV.

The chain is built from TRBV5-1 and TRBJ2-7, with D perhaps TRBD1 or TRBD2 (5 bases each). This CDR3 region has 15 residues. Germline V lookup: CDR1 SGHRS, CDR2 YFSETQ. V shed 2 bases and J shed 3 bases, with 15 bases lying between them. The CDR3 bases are TGCGCCAGCAGCTTCGACAGCGCGCGGGTCTACGAGCAGTACTTC. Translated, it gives CASSFDSARVYEQYF.

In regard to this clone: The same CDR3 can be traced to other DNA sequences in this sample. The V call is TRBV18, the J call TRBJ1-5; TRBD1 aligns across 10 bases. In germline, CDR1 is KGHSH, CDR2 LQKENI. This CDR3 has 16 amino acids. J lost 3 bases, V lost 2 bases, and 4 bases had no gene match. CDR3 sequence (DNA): TGTGCCAGCTCACCAACCGGGACAGGGGTCAATCAGCCCCAGCATTTT. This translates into CASSPTGTGVNQPQHF.